This TCR beta chain is drawn from a study of blood T cell repertoires in COVID-19. Per the authors' pipeline: Counts of nucleated cells, estimated from reference gene primer amplification, were obtained. Assay: immunoSEQ multiplex PCR; the TCRdb copy retains only in-frame clones and omits some. The DNA gave D and trimming, while V, J and clone size come from that table. The table has 150,000 or so clones, nearly 80% seen once. This clonotype was sampled from a man older than 75 with acute or convalescent COVID-19. The sample comprised peripheral blood.

In DNA, the CDR3 is TGTGCCAGCAGCCTGGGGCAGGCGAATGAAAAACTGTTTTTT. Translated: CASSLGQANEKLFF. This rearrangement joins TRBV14 to TRBJ1-4, with a possible D match to TRBD1 (5 bases). This CDR3 comprises 14 residues. Germline V CDR1 and CDR2: SGHDN, FVKESK. The V gene lost 4 bases and the J gene lost 5 bases, with 11 bases spanning the gap.